A selection of T cell receptor beta chains follows, all from one sample in a study of CD4 and CD8 cells across lung adenocarcinoma regions. TCRdb redid the calling of the PCR reads with MiXCR, one entry per CDR3 protein. The sample lists about 11,000 distinct CDR3 sequences, approximately 63% seen once, with about 87% in the top ten. The sample taken for sequencing was CD8+ T cells from the margin of a lung tumor. All receptors come from a male donor with lung adenocarcinoma. The CD4 and CD8 labels of this study may be unreliable. CDR3s include the opening cysteine and the closing phenylalanine or tryptophan. Each record gives: V gene, J gene, clone size, D gene, CDR3 protein, CDR3 DNA. D genes are given only for firm matches. Where a row states a size, it is once, few, many or the class of an expanded clone; other rows omit it.

V: TRBV10-3; J: TRBJ2-1; size: .; D: .; CDR3: CAISELVHEQFF; DNA: TGTGCCATCAGTGAACTAGTACATGAGCAGTTCTTC
V: TRBV5-1; J: TRBJ2-7; size: .; D: TRBD2; CDR3: CASSLGTSGLYEQYF; DNA: TGCGCCAGCAGCTTGGGGACTAGCGGACTCTACGAGCAGTACTTC
V: TRBV6-1; J: TRBJ2-6; size: once; D: .; CDR3: CASQKGSDSGANVLTF; DNA: TGTGCCAGCCAGAAGGGCTCGGACTCTGGGGCCAACGTCCTGACTTTC
V: TRBV6-1; J: TRBJ2-1; size: many; D: .; CDR3: CASSETREEQFF; DNA: TGTGCCAGCAGTGAAACTCGGGAAGAGCAGTTCTTC
V: TRBV6-1; J: TRBJ2-7; size: many; D: .; CDR3: CASRASGGYEQYF; DNA: TGTGCCAGCAGGGCAAGCGGAGGCTACGAGCAGTACTTC
V: TRBV25-1; J: TRBJ2-2; size: .; D: TRBD1; CDR3: CASSDGQGSGTGELFF; DNA: TGTGCCAGCAGCGATGGACAGGGGTCAGGCACCGGGGAGCTGTTTTTT
V: TRBV7-6; J: TRBJ2-5; size: .; D: TRBD2; CDR3: CASSPTLVAGLSQYF; DNA: TGTGCCAGCAGCCCAACCTTAGTAGCGGGACTCTCGCAGTACTTC
V: TRBV6-1; J: TRBJ2-5; size: .; D: .; CDR3: CASSEGVAWETQYF; DNA: TGTGCCAGCAGTGAAGGGGTAGCGTGGGAGACCCAGTACTTC
V: TRBV6-1; J: TRBJ2-4; size: .; D: .; CDR3: CASSLGTSLAKNIQYF; DNA: TGTGCCAGCAGTCTCGGGACGTCCTTAGCCAAAAACATTCAGTACTTC
V: TRBV6-1; J: TRBJ2-1; size: medium-sized; D: TRBD2; CDR3: CASSEYWREGNEQFF; DNA: TGTGCCAGCAGTGAATATTGGCGGGAGGGGAATGAGCAGTTCTTC
V: TRBV6-5; J: TRBJ2-7; size: .; D: .; CDR3: CASSYASAGDGEQYF; DNA: TGTGCCAGCAGTTACGCTTCTGCGGGCGACGGCGAGCAGTACTTC
V: TRBV10-3; J: TRBJ1-5; size: many; D: TRBD1; CDR3: CAIKDRGLGPQHF; DNA: TGTGCCATTAAAGACAGGGGATTAGGGCCCCAGCATTTT
V: TRBV4-1; J: TRBJ2-2; size: .; D: .; CDR3: CASSRRTDTGELFF; DNA: TGCGCCAGCAGCCGGAGAACGGACACCGGGGAGCTGTTTTTT
V: TRBV6-1; J: TRBJ1-4; size: few; D: TRBD1; CDR3: CASTSTGSEKLFF; DNA: TGTGCCAGCACCTCGACAGGGTCGGAAAAACTGTTTTTT
V: TRBV6-1; J: TRBJ2-4; size: .; D: TRBD1; CDR3: CASSPGQGFGNIQYF; DNA: TGTGCCAGCAGTCCGGGACAGGGCTTTGGAAACATTCAGTACTTC
V: TRBV24-1; J: TRBJ2-5; size: .; D: .; CDR3: CATSDPIVETQYF; DNA: TGTGCCACCAGTGATCCGATCGTAGAGACCCAGTACTTC
V: TRBV6-5; J: TRBJ2-5; size: .; D: TRBD2; CDR3: CASSPLLAGVRGAQYF; DNA: TGTGCCAGCAGTCCCCTATTAGCGGGAGTCCGGGGAGCCCAGTACTTC
V: TRBV6-5; J: TRBJ1-1; size: many; D: .; CDR3: CASSYSTGTATEAFF; DNA: TGTGCCAGCAGTTATTCTACAGGGACGGCCACTGAAGCTTTCTTT
V: TRBV7-2; J: TRBJ1-1; size: .; D: .; CDR3: CASSLLHSTEAFF; DNA: TGTGCCAGCAGCTTATTACACAGCACTGAAGCTTTCTTT
V: TRBV6-4; J: TRBJ2-3; size: .; D: TRBD2; CDR3: CGGGDGGRGKETQYF; DNA: TGTGGCGGGGGTGACGGGGGAAGGGGCAAAGAGACGCAGTATTTC
V: TRBV7-2; J: TRBJ2-3; size: .; D: TRBD2; CDR3: CARRTSGTDTQYF; DNA: TGTGCCAGAAGGACTAGCGGCACAGATACGCAGTATTTT
V: TRBV6-5; J: TRBJ2-3; size: few; D: TRBD2; CDR3: CASSLLAGDPTDTQYF; DNA: TGTGCCAGCAGCTTACTAGCGGGAGATCCAACAGATACGCAGTATTTT
V: TRBV6-1; J: TRBJ2-1; size: few; D: .; CDR3: CASSEFTSSYNEQFF; DNA: TGTGCCAGCAGTGAGTTTACCTCCTCCTACAATGAGCAGTTCTTC
V: TRBV27; J: TRBJ2-1; size: .; D: .; CDR3: CASSSSRSSYNEQFF; DNA: TGTGCCAGCAGTTCGAGTAGAAGCTCCTACAATGAGCAGTTCTTC
V: TRBV6-1; J: TRBJ2-1; size: .; D: .; CDR3: CASSEKVNEQFF; DNA: TGTGCCAGCAGTGAAAAGGTGAATGAGCAGTTCTTC
V: TRBV6-1; J: TRBJ2-3; size: .; D: .; CDR3: CAGSQAMSTDTQFF; DNA: TGTGCGGGCAGCCAGGCTATGAGCACAGATACGCAGTTTTTC
V: TRBV10-1; J: TRBJ1-5; size: .; D: TRBD1; CDR3: CASSTGEWGNQPQHF; DNA: TGCGCCAGCAGCACAGGGGAATGGGGCAATCAGCCCCAGCATTTT
V: TRBV4-1; J: TRBJ1-6; size: few; D: TRBD1; CDR3: CASSLRTGEFGTNSPLHF; DNA: TGCGCCAGCAGCCTTCGGACAGGGGAATTCGGGACCAATTCACCCCTCCACTTT
V: TRBV10-2; J: TRBJ2-5; size: medium-sized; D: TRBD1; CDR3: CASSESRGQGIGETQYF; DNA: TGCGCCAGCAGTGAGTCGAGGGGACAGGGAATAGGGGAGACCCAGTACTTC
V: TRBV27; J: TRBJ2-4; size: .; D: TRBD1; CDR3: CASSPGGRDQDIQYF; DNA: TGTGCCAGCAGCCCAGGGGGCCGTGACCAAGACATTCAGTACTTC
V: TRBV10-1; J: TRBJ2-1; size: .; D: TRBD2; CDR3: CASSPGGVPYEQFF; DNA: TGCGCCAGCAGCCCGGGGGGGGTCCCCTACGAGCAGTTCTTC
V: TRBV27; J: TRBJ2-1; size: few; D: .; CDR3: CASSQTGRGNEQFF; DNA: TGTGCCAGCAGTCAGACAGGGAGGGGGAATGAGCAGTTCTTC
V: TRBV6-1; J: TRBJ2-7; size: .; D: .; CDR3: CASSRTVHEQYF; DNA: TGTGCCAGCAGCCGGACAGTGCACGAGCAGTACTTC
V: TRBV27; J: TRBJ2-6; size: .; D: .; CDR3: CASSLRPPGANVLTF; DNA: TGTGCCAGCAGTTTACGGCCCCCTGGGGCCAACGTCCTGACTTTC
V: TRBV6-1; J: TRBJ2-3; size: .; D: .; CDR3: CASSDKVSADTQYF; DNA: TGTGCCAGCAGTGATAAAGTATCGGCAGATACGCAGTATTTT
V: TRBV6-1; J: TRBJ2-3; size: few; D: .; CDR3: CASRGAGAGDGDTQYF; DNA: TGTGCCAGCAGGGGGGCCGGGGCAGGGGATGGGGATACGCAGTATTTT
V: TRBV11-3; J: TRBJ2-7; size: many; D: .; CDR3: CATRVPPGTEPYEQYF; DNA: TGTGCCACCCGAGTCCCACCGGGAACAGAGCCCTACGAGCAGTACTTC
V: TRBV7-2; J: TRBJ2-1; size: few; D: .; CDR3: CASSLQIRNEQFF; DNA: TGTGCCAGCAGCCTTCAGATTCGCAATGAGCAGTTCTTC
V: TRBV6-1; J: TRBJ2-3; size: once; D: TRBD2; CDR3: CASREPGLPPPAGERTQYF; DNA: TGTGCCAGCAGGGAGCCGGGCCTTCCCCCCCCAGCGGGAGAGCGTACGCAGTATTTT
V: TRBV6-1; J: TRBJ1-4; size: many; D: .; CDR3: CASTRGRGAEEKLFF; DNA: TGTGCCAGCACCCGAGGAAGGGGAGCTGAAGAAAAACTGTTTTTT
V: TRBV6-1; J: TRBJ2-7; size: many; D: TRBD1; CDR3: CASSAAGGTYEQYF; DNA: TGTGCCAGCAGTGCTGCAGGGGGCACGTACGAGCAGTACTTC
V: TRBV7-2; J: TRBJ2-2; size: .; D: .; CDR3: CASSAPLDRATGELFF; DNA: TGTGCCAGCAGCGCGCCTTTGGACAGAGCCACCGGGGAGCTGTTTTTT
V: TRBV6-1; J: TRBJ2-5; size: once; D: .; CDR3: CARGAGGGDPKTQYF; DNA: TGTGCCAGGGGTGCCGGGGGCGGTGACCCGAAGACCCAGTACTTC